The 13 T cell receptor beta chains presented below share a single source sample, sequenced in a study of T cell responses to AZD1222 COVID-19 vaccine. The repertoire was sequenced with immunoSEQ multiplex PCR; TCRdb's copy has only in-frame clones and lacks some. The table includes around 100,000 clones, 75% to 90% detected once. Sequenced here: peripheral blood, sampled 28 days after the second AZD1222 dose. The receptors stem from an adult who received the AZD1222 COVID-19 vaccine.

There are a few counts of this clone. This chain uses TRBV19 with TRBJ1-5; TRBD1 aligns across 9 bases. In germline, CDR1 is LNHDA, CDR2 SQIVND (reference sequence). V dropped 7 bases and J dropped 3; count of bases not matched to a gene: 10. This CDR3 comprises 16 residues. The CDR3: CASKAPNRGLNQPQHF. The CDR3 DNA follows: TGTGCCAGTAAAGCCCCGAACAGGGGGCTCAATCAGCCCCAGCATTTT.

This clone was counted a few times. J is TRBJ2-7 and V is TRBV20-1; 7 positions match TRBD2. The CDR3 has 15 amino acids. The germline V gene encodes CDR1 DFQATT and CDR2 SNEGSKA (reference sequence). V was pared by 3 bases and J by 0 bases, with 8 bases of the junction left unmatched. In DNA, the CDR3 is TGCAGTGCTAGTAAGGGGTTAGCGGGCTCCTACGAGCAGTACTTC. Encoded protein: CSASKGLAGSYEQYF.

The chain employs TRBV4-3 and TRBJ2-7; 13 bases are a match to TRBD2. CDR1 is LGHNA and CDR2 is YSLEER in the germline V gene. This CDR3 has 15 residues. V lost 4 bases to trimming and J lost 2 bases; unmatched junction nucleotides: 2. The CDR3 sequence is CASSPTSGRAYEQYF. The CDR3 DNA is TGCGCCAGCAGCCCTACTAGCGGGAGGGCCTACGAGCAGTACTTC.

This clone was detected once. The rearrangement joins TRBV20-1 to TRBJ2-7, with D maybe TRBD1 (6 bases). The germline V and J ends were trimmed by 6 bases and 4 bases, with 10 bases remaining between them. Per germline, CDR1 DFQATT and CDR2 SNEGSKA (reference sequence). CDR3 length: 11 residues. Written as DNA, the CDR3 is TGCAGTGCCCCGAGGGGGTACGAGCAGTACTTC. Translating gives CSAPRGYEQYF.

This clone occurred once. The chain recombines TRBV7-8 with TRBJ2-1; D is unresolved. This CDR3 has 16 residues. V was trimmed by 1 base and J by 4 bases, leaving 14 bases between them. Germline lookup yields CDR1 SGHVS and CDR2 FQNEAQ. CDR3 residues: CASSLDDLLMYNEQFF. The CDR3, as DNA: TGTGCCAGCAGCTTAGATGATTTACTAATGTACAATGAGCAGTTCTTC.

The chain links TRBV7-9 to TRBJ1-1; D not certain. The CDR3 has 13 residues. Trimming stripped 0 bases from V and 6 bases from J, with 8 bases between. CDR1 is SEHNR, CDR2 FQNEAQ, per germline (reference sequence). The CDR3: CASSLAQGSEAFF. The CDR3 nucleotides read TGTGCCAGCAGCTTAGCGCAAGGGTCTGAAGCTTTCTTT.

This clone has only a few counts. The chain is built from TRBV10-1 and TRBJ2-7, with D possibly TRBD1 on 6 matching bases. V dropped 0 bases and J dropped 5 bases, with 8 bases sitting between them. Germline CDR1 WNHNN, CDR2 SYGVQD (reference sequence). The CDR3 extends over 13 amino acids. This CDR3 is CASSESYRDEQYF. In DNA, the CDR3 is TGCGCCAGCAGTGAGTCCTACAGGGACGAGCAGTACTTC.

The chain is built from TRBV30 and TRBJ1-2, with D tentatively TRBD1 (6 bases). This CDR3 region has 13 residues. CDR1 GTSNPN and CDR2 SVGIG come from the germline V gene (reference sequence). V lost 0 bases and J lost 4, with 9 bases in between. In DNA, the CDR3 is TGTGCCTGGAGTGTTTGGACAGCCTATGGCTACACCTTC. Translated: CAWSVWTAYGYTF. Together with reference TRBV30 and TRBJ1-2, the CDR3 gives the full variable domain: SQTIHQWPATLVQPVGSPLSLECTVEGTSNPNLYWYRQAAGRGLQLLFYSVGIGQISSEVPQNLSASRPQDRQFILSSKKLLLSDSGFYLCAWSVWTAYGYTFGSGTRLTVV.

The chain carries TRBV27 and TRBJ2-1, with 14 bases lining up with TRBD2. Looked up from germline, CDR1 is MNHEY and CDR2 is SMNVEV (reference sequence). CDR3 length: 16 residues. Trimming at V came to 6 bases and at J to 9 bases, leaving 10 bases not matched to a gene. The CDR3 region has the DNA TGTGCCAGCAGGTTGCTGACTAGCGGGAGGGTAAGTGAGCAGTTCTTC. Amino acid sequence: CASRLLTSGRVSEQFF.

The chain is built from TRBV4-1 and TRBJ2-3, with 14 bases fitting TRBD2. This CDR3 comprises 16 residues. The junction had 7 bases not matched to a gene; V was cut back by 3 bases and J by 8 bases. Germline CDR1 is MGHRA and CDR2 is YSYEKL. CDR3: CASSQLTSGRASTQYF. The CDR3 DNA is TGCGCCAGCAGCCAGCTGACTAGCGGGAGGGCCTCTACGCAGTATTTT.

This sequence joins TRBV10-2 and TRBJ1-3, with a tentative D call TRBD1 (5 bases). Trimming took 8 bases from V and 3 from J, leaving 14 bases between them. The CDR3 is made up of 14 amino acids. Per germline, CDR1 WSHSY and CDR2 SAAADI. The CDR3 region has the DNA TGCGCCAGCGGACGGGGGTTGGATGGAAACACCATATATTTT. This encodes CASGRGLDGNTIYF.

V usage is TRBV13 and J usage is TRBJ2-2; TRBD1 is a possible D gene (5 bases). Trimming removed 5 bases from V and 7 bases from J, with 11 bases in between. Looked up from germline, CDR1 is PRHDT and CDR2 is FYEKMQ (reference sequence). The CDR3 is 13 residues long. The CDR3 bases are TGTGCCAGCAGCCACGACAGACGCGGGGAGCTGTTTTTT. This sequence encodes CASSHDRRGELFF.

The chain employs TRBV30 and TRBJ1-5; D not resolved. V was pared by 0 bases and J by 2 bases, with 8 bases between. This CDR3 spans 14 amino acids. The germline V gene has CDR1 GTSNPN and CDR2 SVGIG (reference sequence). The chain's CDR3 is CAWSVLSGNQPQHF. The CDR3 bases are TGTGCCTGGAGTGTACTAAGTGGCAATCAGCCCCAGCATTTT. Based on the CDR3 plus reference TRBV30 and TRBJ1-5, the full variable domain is SQTIHQWPATLVQPVGSPLSLECTVEGTSNPNLYWYRQAAGRGLQLLFYSVGIGQISSEVPQNLSASRPQDRQFILSSKKLLLSDSGFYLCAWSVLSGNQPQHFGDGTRLSIL.